The clone carrying this TCR beta chain was detected only a few times. Its target is unknown. The CDR3 length is 16 residues. Germline V lookup: CDR1 SGHTA, CDR2 FQGNSA. The V end lost 3 bases, the J end lost 8 bases, and 19 bases lay between the germline ends. Through a sample-barcoded 5' primer and a J-beta primer mix, a second PCR was run for roughly 7 to 12 cycles. Each CDR3 protein gets one entry after TCRdb re-called the 5' RACE reads with MiXCR. The sample consists of 1 million or so distinct CDR3 sequences, approximately 25% of them appearing once. These data originate in a study of blood T cells in healthy people across ages. General study results and limits: Long-lived donors carried more naive CD4+ cells and greater diversity than aged donors. While age rose, TCR beta diversity per million T cells dropped in a roughly linear way. The study found TCR beta diversity correlated strongly with naive T cell percentage.

Another study also made use of these data, one on T cells of mothers and their children.

The sequencing sample was made of blood. This sequence was found in a girl aged 2 to 10 in good health. The V gene is TRBV7-2, the J gene TRBJ1-4; D call uncertain. DNA of the CDR3: TGTGCCAGCAGCTTGGAGGTTGGGGAGCCTGACGAAAAACTGTTTTTT. The encoded protein is CASSLEVGEPDEKLFF.